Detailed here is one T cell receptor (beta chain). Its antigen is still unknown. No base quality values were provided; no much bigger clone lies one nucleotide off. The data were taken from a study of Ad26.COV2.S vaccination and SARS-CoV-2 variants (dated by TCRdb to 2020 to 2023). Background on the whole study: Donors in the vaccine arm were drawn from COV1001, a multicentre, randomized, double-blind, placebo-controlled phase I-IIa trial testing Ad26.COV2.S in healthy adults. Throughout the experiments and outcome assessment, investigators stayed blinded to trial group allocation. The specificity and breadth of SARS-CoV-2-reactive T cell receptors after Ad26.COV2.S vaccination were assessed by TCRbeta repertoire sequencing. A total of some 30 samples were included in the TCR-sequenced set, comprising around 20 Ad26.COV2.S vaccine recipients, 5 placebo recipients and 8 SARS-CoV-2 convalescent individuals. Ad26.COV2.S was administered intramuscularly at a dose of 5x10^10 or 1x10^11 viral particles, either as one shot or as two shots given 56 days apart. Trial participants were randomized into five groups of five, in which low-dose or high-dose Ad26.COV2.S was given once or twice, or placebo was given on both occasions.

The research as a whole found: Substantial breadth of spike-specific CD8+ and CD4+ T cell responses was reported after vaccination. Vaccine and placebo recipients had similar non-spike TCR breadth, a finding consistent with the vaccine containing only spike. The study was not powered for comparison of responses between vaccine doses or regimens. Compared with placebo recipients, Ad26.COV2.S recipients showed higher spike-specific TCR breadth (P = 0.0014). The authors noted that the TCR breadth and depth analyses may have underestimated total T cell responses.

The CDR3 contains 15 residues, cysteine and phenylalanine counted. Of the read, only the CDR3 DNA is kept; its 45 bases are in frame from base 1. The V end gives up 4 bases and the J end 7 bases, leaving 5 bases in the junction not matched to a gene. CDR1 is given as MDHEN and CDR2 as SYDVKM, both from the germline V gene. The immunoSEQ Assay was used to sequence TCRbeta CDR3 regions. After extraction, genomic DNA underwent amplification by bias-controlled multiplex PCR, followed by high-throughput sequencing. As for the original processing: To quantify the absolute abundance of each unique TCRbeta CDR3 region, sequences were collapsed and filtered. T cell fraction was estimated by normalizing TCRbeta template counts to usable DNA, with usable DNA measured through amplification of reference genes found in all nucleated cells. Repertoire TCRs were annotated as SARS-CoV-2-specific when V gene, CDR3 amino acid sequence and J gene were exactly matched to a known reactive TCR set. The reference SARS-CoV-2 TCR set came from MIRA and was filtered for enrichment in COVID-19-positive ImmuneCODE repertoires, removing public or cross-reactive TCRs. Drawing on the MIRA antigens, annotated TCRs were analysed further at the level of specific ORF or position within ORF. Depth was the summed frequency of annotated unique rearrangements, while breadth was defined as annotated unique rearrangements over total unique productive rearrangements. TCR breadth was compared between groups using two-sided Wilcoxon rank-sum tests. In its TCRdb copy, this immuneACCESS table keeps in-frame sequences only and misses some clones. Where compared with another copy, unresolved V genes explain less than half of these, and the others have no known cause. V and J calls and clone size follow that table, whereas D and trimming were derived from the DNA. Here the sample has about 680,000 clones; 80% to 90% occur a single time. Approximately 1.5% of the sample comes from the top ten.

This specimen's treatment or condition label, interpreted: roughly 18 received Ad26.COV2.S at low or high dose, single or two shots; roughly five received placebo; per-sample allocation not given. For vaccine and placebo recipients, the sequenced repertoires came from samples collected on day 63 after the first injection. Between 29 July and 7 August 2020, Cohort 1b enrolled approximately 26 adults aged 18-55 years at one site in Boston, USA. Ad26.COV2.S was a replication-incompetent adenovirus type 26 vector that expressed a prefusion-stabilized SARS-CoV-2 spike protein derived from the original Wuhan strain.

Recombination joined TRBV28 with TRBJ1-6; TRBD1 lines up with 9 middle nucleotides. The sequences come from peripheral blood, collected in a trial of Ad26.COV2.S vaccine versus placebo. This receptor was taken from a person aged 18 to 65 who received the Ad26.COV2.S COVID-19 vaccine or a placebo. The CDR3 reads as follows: CASSSGTGSNSPLHF. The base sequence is TGTGCCAGCAGTTCAGGGACAGGGTCCAATTCACCCCTCCACTTT.